The next 3 T cell receptor beta chains were all read from a single sample in a study of T-cell memory formation after mild COVID-19. Each CDR3 protein gets one entry after TCRdb re-called the 5' RACE reads with MiXCR. The sample lists fewer than 250,000 distinct CDR3 sequences; 27% were seen once. Sample: PBMCs or a T cell subset sorted from them (not recorded which). Every receptor here comes from an adult woman who had mild COVID-19 (a few samples of this study predate the infection). Cell type and time point are not known.

The chain carries TRBV27 and TRBJ1-1; 8 positions match TRBD1. The ends lost 4 bases at V and 6 bases at J; junction bases unmatched: 10. The CDR3 loop spans 15 amino acids. Germline CDR1 reads MNHEY; CDR2 reads SMNVEV (reference sequence). Written as DNA, the CDR3 is TGTGCCAGCAGTTCAGATCACAGGGGGTTCCCTGAAGCTTTCTTT. As protein: CASSSDHRGFPEAFF.

The chain recombines TRBV24-1 with TRBJ1-2; TRBD1 agrees at 9 bases. V was clipped by 6 bases and J by 3 bases; unmatched bases: 4. The CDR3 loop spans 14 amino acids. CDR1 KGHDR and CDR2 SFDVKD come from the germline V gene. The DNA for the CDR3 is TGTGCCACCAGTAAAACAGGGGGCGACTATGGCTACACCTTC. It yields the protein CATSKTGGDYGYTF.

This clonotype was seen a handful of times. The CDR3 DNA reads as TGTGCCAGCAGCCCCTCCGTGGAGTCCACAGATACGCAGTATTTT. Translating it yields CASSPSVESTDTQYF. The chain links TRBV9 to TRBJ2-3; D remains unclear. CDR3 size: 15 residues. V was pared by 4 bases and J by 2 bases, with 14 bases between. Germline V lookup: CDR1 SGDLS, CDR2 YYNGEE.